Listed below are T cell receptor beta chains from one sample, sequenced in a study of shared clonotypes between healthy human individuals. Sequenced by immunoSEQ multiplex PCR; TCRdb stores in-frame clones only, minus some. In the table there are 850,000 to 1,200,000 clones, about 75% of which are singletons. Input material: memory CD4+ T cells sorted from blood. The receptors here all came from a man between 18 and 35 years old in good health. Each CDR3 is given with its conserved first and last residue. D genes are given only for firm matches. Not all rows give a size; the values are once, few, many and, for expanded clones, a class.

D gene | clone size | J gene | V gene | CDR3 length | CDR3 protein | CDR3 DNA
. | . | TRBJ2-7 | TRBV18 | 14 | CASSPETGTYEQYF | TGTGCCAGCTCACCCGAGACGGGAACCTACGAGCAGTACTTC
TRBD2 | few | TRBJ2-5 | TRBV6-1 | 14 | CASSPGGSQETQYF | TGTGCCAGCAGCCCCGGGGGGTCTCAGGAGACCCAGTACTTC
TRBD2 | . | TRBJ2-1 | TRBV2 | 16 | CASSEILAGVLNEQFF | TGTGCCAGCAGTGAAATTTTAGCGGGGGTCCTCAATGAGCAGTTCTTC
TRBD2 | . | TRBJ2-7 | TRBV7-6 | 14 | CASSLGGTSVEQYF | TGTGCCAGCAGCCTCGGCGGGACTAGCGTCGAGCAGTACTTC
TRBD1 | . | TRBJ1-1 | TRBV2 | 19 | CASRATGTGGSRVNTEAFF | TGTGCCAGCAGGGCAACCGGGACAGGGGGCTCCCGGGTGAACACTGAAGCTTTCTTT
. | . | TRBJ1-2 | TRBV10-1 | 13 | CASSEDLNYGYTF | TGCGCCAGCAGTGAGGACCTGAATTATGGCTACACCTTC
. | few | TRBJ1-3 | TRBV6-4 | 17 | CASSDSPGDLEDDTIYF | TGTGCCAGCAGTGACTCACCAGGGGACCTGGAGGACGACACCATATATTTT
TRBD1 | once | TRBJ1-5 | TRBV5-5 | 17 | CASSLLGQGVSNQPQHF | TGTGCCAGCAGCTTGCTTGGACAGGGGGTCAGCAATCAGCCCCAGCATTTT
. | . | TRBJ2-3 | TRBV7-2 | 13 | CASSLGSGDTQYF | TGTGCCAGCAGCTTAGGATCGGGGGATACGCAGTATTTT
. | . | TRBJ1-1 | TRBV6-4 | 15 | CASKEEDSMNTEAFF | TGTGCCAGCAAGGAGGAGGACAGCATGAACACTGAAGCTTTCTTT
. | . | TRBJ2-1 | TRBV4-1 | 17 | CASSQVSGGGGYNEQFF | TGCGCCAGCAGCCAAGTCTCTGGGGGCGGAGGTTACAATGAGCAGTTCTTC
TRBD2 | few | TRBJ2-1 | TRBV7-2 | 15 | CASTTRAGAFNEQFF | TGTGCCAGCACCACTCGAGCGGGAGCCTTCAATGAGCAGTTCTTC
. | . | TRBJ1-2 | TRBV7-2 | 14 | CASSVQGPLEGYTF | TGTGCCAGCAGCGTCCAAGGCCCTCTCGAGGGCTACACCTTC
. | . | TRBJ2-1 | TRBV14 | 13 | CASSQVERLEQFF | TGTGCCAGCAGCCAAGTAGAGAGGCTTGAGCAGTTCTTC
TRBD2 | once | TRBJ2-7 | TRBV2 | 14 | CASSTSGGPYEQYF | TGTGCCAGCTCAACCAGCGGGGGACCCTACGAGCAGTACTTC
. | . | TRBJ1-6 | TRBV9 | 16 | CASSPSPASYNSPLHF | TGTGCCAGCAGCCCTTCTCCGGCCTCCTATAATTCACCCCTCCACTTT
. | . | TRBJ2-1 | TRBV10-3 | 13 | CAIGGQRNNEQFF | TGTGCCATCGGTGGGCAGCGAAACAATGAGCAGTTCTTC
. | . | TRBJ2-3 | TRBV5-4 | 14 | CASSLKDRDEGQYF | TGTGCCAGCAGCTTGAAGGATCGGGACGAGGGGCAGTATTTT
TRBD1 | . | TRBJ1-2 | TRBV5-6 | 14 | CASSLIQGAGGYTF | TGTGCCAGCAGCTTGATACAGGGGGCTGGTGGCTACACCTTC
. | . | TRBJ1-3 | TRBV30 | 14 | CAWSVGKTGNTIYF | TGTGCCTGGAGTGTGGGCAAAACAGGAAACACCATATATTTT
TRBD1 | . | TRBJ1-4 | TRBV6-5 | 14 | CASSRGTGEEKLFF | TGTGCCAGCAGTCGTGGGACAGGGGAAGAAAAACTGTTTTTT
. | once | TRBJ2-7 | TRBV11-2 | 13 | CASSLDRLAEQYF | TGTGCCAGCAGCTTAGATCGGCTTGCCGAGCAGTACTTC
. | . | TRBJ1-6 | TRBV18 | 14 | CASSPPQGGAPLHF | TGTGCCAGCTCACCACCCCAAGGTGGTGCGCCCCTCCACTTT
. | few | TRBJ2-7 | TRBV7-8 | 13 | CASSTDWEFGQYF | TGTGCCAGCAGTACCGACTGGGAATTCGGGCAGTACTTC